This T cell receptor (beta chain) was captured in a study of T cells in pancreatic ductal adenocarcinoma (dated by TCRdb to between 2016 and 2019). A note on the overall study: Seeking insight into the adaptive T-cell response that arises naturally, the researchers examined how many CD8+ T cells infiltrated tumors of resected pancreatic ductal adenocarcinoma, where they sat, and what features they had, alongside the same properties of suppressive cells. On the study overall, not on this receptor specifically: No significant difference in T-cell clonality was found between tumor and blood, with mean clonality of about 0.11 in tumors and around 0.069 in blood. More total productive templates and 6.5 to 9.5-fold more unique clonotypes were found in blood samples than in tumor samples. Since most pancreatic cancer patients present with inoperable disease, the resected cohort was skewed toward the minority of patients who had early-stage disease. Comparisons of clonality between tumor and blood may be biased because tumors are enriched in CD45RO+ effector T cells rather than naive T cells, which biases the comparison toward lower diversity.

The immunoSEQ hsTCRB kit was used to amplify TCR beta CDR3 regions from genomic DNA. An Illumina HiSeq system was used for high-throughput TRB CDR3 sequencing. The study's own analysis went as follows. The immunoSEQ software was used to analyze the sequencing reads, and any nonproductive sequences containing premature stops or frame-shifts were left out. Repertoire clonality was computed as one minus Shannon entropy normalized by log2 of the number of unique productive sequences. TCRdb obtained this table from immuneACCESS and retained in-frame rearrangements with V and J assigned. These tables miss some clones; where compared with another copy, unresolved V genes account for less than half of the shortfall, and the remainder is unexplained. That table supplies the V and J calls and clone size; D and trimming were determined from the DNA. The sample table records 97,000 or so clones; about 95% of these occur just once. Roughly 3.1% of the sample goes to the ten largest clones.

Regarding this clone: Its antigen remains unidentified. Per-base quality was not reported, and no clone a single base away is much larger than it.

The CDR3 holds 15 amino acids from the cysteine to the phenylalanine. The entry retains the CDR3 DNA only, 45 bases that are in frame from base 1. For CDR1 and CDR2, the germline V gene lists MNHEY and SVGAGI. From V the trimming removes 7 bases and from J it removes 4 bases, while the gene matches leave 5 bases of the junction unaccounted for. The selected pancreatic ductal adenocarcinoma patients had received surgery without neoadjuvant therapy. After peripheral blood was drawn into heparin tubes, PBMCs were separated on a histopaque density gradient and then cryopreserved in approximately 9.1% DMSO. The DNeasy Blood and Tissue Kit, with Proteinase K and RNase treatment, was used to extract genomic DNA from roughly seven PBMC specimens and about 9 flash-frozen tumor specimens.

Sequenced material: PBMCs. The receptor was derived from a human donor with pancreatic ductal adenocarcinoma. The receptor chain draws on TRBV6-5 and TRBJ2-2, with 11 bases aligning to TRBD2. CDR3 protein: CASTRLAGSTGELFF. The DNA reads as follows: TGTGCCAGCACGCGACTAGCGGGATCCACCGGGGAGCTGTTTTTT.